This entry lists 8 T cell receptor beta chains sequenced from one sample in a study of T-cell memory formation after mild COVID-19. TCRdb independently ran MiXCR on the 5' RACE reads; one entry per CDR3 protein. The sample contains 350,000 to 550,000 distinct CDR3 sequences, approximately 19% of which appear only once. Sequenced: PBMCs or a T cell subset sorted from them (not recorded which). The receptors here all came from a man aged 18 to 30 who had mild COVID-19 (a few samples of this study predate the infection). Cell type and time point are not known.

The chain has TRBV25-1 and TRBJ1-2, with 10 bases that match TRBD1. The CDR3 has 14 amino acids. CDR1 MGHDK and CDR2 SYGVNS come from the germline V gene. J was trimmed by 6 bases and V by 8 bases; bases with no gene match: 9. CDR3 in DNA: TGTGCCAGCGACCGGGACAGGGGTCGTGATGGCTACACCTTC. Encoded protein: CASDRDRGRDGYTF.

This sequence joins TRBV19 and TRBJ2-4; no firm D call. The CDR3 is made up of 14 amino acids. The ends were cut back, 5 bases at V and 4 bases at J, with 12 bases in the middle. CDR1 LNHDA and CDR2 SQIVND come from the germline V gene (reference sequence). The CDR3 DNA is TGTGCCAGTAGTTTTCAGGAGATAAAAAACATTCAGTACTTC. This codes for CASSFQEIKNIQYF.

This chain joins TRBV20-1 and TRBJ2-5; 10 bases line up with TRBD2. The CDR3 consists of 15 residues. Germline CDR1 reads DFQATT; CDR2 reads SNEGSKA (reference sequence). Germline trimming cut 6 bases from V and 4 bases from J; bases unmatched to any gene: 11. The CDR3 nucleotides are TGCAGTGCCTCTAGCGGGGGCCTAGGCGTAGAGACCCAGTACTTC. It specifies CSASSGGLGVETQYF.

The V call is TRBV20-1, the J call TRBJ1-2; D remains unclear. This CDR3 has 12 amino acids. Germline lookup yields CDR1 DFQATT and CDR2 SNEGSKA (reference sequence). Between the trimmed V and J ends, which lost 2 bases and 7 bases, there was a span of 11 bases. CDR3 nucleotide sequence: TGCAGTGCTAGAAGGGAGGCAGGTGGCTACACCTTC. It codes for CSARREAGGYTF.

This chain links TRBV6-5 with TRBJ2-3, with D perhaps TRBD2 (6 bases). The CDR3 sequence is 11 residues long. Trimming took 10 bases from V and 6 from J, leaving 11 bases between them. Germline CDR1 is MNHEY and CDR2 is SVGAGI. CDR3 amino acids: CATNRGDTQYF. The DNA for the CDR3 is TGTGCCACAAATCGGGGGGATACGCAGTATTTT.

The genes are TRBV18 and TRBJ1-4; a possible D gene is TRBD1 (6 bases). CDR1 and CDR2 (germline): KGHSH, LQKENI. The CDR3 is made up of 16 amino acids. V was clipped by 0 bases and J by 3 bases, with 11 bases between them. In DNA, the CDR3 is TGTGCCAGCTCACCACCGGTAGGGGGTCCTAATGAAAAACTGTTTTTT. This gives the protein CASSPPVGGPNEKLFF.

CDR3 bases: TGTGCCAGCAGCTTAGCCGCGGGCCTCCCAACTAATGAAAAACTGTTTTTT. This translates into CASSLAAGLPTNEKLFF. This sequence joins TRBV7-9 and TRBJ1-4; D ambiguous. The V gene's germline CDR1 is SEHNR and CDR2 FQNEAQ (reference sequence). The CDR3 runs 17 residues. Trimming took off 0 bases at V and 0 bases at J, with 11 bases between the two ends.

This clonotype was seen at least ten times. The junction shows a germline mismatch at one end, possibly a read error. This chain links TRBV7-9 with TRBJ2-1, with D perhaps being TRBD1 or TRBD2 (5 bases each). The CDR3 spans 11 residues. Germline V gives CDR1 SEHNR, CDR2 FQNEAQ (reference sequence). The CDR3 here is CASAERGPAVF. The CDR3 region has the DNA TGTGCCAGCGCGGAGAGGGGACCGGCGGTCTTC. Full variable domain (remainder filled in from reference TRBV7-9 and TRBJ2-1): DTGVSQNPRHKITKRGQNVTFRCDPISEHNRLYWYRQTLGQGPEFLTYFQNEAQLEKSRLLSDRFSAERPKGSFSTLEIQRTEQGDSAMYLCASAERGPAVFGPGTRLTVL.